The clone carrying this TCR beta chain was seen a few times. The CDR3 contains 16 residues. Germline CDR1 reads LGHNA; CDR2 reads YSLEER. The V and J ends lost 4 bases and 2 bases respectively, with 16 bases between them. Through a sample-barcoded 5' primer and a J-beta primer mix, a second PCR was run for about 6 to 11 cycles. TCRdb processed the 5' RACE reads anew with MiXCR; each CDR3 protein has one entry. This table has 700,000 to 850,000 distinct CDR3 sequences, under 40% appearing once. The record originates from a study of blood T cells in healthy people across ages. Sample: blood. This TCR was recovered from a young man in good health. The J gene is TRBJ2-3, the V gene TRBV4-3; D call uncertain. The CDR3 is CASSRFLGRSTDTQYF. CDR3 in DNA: TGCGCCAGCAGCCGATTTTTAGGACGGTCCACAGATACGCAGTATTTT.